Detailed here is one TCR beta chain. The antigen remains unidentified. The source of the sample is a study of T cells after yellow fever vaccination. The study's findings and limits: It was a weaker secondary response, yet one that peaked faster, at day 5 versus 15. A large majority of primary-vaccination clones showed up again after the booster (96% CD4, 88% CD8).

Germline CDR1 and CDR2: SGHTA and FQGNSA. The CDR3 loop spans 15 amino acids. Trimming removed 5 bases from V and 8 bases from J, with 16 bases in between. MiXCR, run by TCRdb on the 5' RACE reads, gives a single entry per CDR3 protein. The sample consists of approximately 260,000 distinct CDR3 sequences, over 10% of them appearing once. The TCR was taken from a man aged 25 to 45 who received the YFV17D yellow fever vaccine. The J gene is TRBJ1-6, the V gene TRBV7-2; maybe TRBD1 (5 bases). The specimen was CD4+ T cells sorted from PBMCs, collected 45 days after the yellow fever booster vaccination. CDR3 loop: CASSGRGTAHSPLHF. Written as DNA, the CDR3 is TGTGCCAGCAGCGGGAGAGGGACGGCTCATTCACCCCTCCACTTT.